One T cell receptor (beta chain) is described in this entry. The data were taken from a study of blood T cell repertoires in COVID-19. Overall study context: Specimens from acute and convalescent COVID-19 originated in the United States, Italy and Spain. Nucleic acid was either cDNA or gDNA, and it came from T cells, B-cell-depleted T cells, or PBMCs.

Original analysis: For nucleated cells, counts were estimated from reference gene primer amplification. Measured with immunoSEQ multiplex PCR; TCRdb has only the in-frame clones, and not every one. That table supplies the V and J calls and clone size; D and trimming were determined from the DNA. The sample contains roughly 190,000 clones, 70% to 85% of which appear only once. Germline V gives CDR1 SGHVS, CDR2 FQNEAQ. This CDR3 is built from 15 residues. Deletions cut 3 bases from V and 9 bases from J, with 18 bases between. This sequence originates from a woman in her 50s with acute or convalescent COVID-19. J is TRBJ2-1 and V is TRBV7-8; possibly TRBD1 for D (6 bases). Sequenced input: peripheral blood. The CDR3 DNA follows: TGTGCCAGCAGCTTCGAACAGGGATTGGGGAGTGAGCAGTTCTTC. It encodes CASSFEQGLGSEQFF.